This T cell receptor beta chain derives from a study of CD8+CD57+ T cells in acquired aplastic anemia. Study findings and constraints: About 29 shared CD8+ CDR3s appeared highly expressed within patients' immunodominant clones.

Comments on this clonotype: Its cognate antigen is unknown. The conserved phenylalanine or tryptophan normally closing the CDR3 is absent here, so this likely arose from a read error.

It was genomic DNA that served as the template for profiling TCR beta VDJ and CDR3. TCRdb re-called the reads with MiXCR, one entry per CDR3 protein. This repertoire shows 35,000 to 40,000 distinct CDR3 sequences, 76% found once; its top ten account for roughly 22%. The V end was cut by 0 bases, the J end by 4 bases, with 13 bases between. CDR1 is DFQATT and CDR2 is SNEGSKA in the germline V gene (reference sequence). CDR3 length: 16 residues. This clonotype was sampled from a human donor in good health, serving as a control. The V and J genes are TRBV20-1 and TRBJ1-6; D is perhaps TRBD1 (5 bases). The specimen was sorted CD4+, CD8+, or CD8+CD57+ T cells (not recorded which) from PBMCs. CDR3 region: CSARDGGDTYNSPLHL. The CDR3, as DNA: TGCAGTGCTAGAGATGGGGGGGATACATATAATTCACCCCTCCACCTT.